Each of the 22 T cell receptor beta chains below was sequenced from the same sample in a study of blood T cells in healthy people across ages. Alongside a J-beta primer mix, a sample-barcoded 5' primer served in a second PCR lasting roughly 6 to 12 cycles. MiXCR, applied by TCRdb to the 5' RACE reads, yields one record per CDR3 protein. This sample yields approximately 960,000 distinct CDR3 sequences, of which 25% to 35% are seen a single time; about a tenth belongs to the top ten. The sample was also linked to a second study, of T cells of mothers and their children.

Sequenced material: blood. These TCRs come from a woman between 40 and 55 years old in good health.

DNA of the CDR3: TGTGCCAGCAGCTTATTCAGGGGGAATTCGTTAGCCTACGAGCAGTACTTC. Amino acid sequence: CASSLFRGNSLAYEQYF. The chain combines TRBV7-3 with TRBJ2-7; 7 nucleotides agree with TRBD1. J lost 2 bases, V lost 2 bases, and 12 bases had no gene match. Germline values: CDR1 SGHTA, CDR2 FQGTGA. The CDR3 contains 17 residues.

This clonotype was counted at least ten times. The V and J genes are TRBV15 and TRBJ2-5; D possibly corresponds to TRBD2 (5 bases). There are 13 residues in the CDR3. Between the trimmed V and J ends, which lost 4 bases and 3 bases, there was a span of 9 bases. Germline V gene sequence: CDR1 LNHNV, CDR2 YYDKDF (reference sequence). In nucleotides, the CDR3 is TGTGCCACCAGCACATGGGGAGAAGAGACCCAGTACTTC. This encodes CATSTWGEETQYF.

This clonotype has ten or more counts. This chain joins TRBV5-4 and TRBJ2-6, with 9 bases fitting TRBD1. CDR1 SGHNT and CDR2 YYREEE come from the germline V gene (reference sequence). V gave up 4 bases and J gave up 1 base; unmatched junction bases: 9. The CDR3 consists of 18 residues. The CDR3 loop is CASSPLGQGRSGANVLTF. Here the CDR3 DNA reads TGTGCCAGCAGCCCTCTGGGACAGGGAAGGTCTGGGGCCAACGTCCTGACTTTC.

V and J are TRBV28 and TRBJ1-5; weak D call: TRBD1 (6 bases). V gave up 6 bases and J gave up 6 bases, with 15 bases separating them. Germline V CDR1 and CDR2: MDHEN, SYDVKM. The CDR3 is 14 residues long. CDR3 protein: CASSYAQGSQPQHF. The CDR3 DNA sequence: TGTGCCAGCAGCTACGCACAGGGATCTCAGCCCCAGCATTTT.

CDR3 sequence reads: CASSQWTGGTTEAFF. The CDR3 DNA sequence: TGTGCCAGCAGTCAGTGGACAGGGGGAACCACTGAAGCTTTCTTT. J is TRBJ1-1 and V is TRBV28, with 10 bases fitting TRBD1. Germline assignment: CDR1 MDHEN and CDR2 SYDVKM. The ends lost 5 bases at V and 4 bases at J; junction bases unmatched: 7. This CDR3 has 15 amino acids. Filled out from reference TRBV28 and TRBJ1-1, the complete variable domain reads DVKVTQSSRYLVKRTGEKVFLECVQDMDHENMFWYRQDPGLGLRLIYFSYDVKMKEKGDIPEGYSVSREKKERFSLILESASTNQTSMYLCASSQWTGGTTEAFFGQGTRLTVV.

The gene calls are TRBV4-1 and TRBJ1-1; D remains ambiguous. The germline CDR1 and CDR2 sequences are MGHRA and YSYEKL. The germline V and J ends were trimmed by 1 base and 5 bases, with 11 bases remaining between them. CDR3 length: 14 residues. CDR3 sequence reads: CASSQAPGWTEAFF. The CDR3 nucleotides are TGCGCCAGCAGCCAAGCTCCCGGATGGACTGAAGCTTTCTTT.

V gene TRBV29-1 combines with J gene TRBJ1-1; 7 bases line up with TRBD1. CDR3 length: 12 residues. V lost 7 bases and J lost 8; bases outside the gene matches: 10. The germline gives CDR1 SQVTM, CDR2 ANQGSEA. CDR3 amino acids: CSAWDSTAEAFF. The CDR3 bases are TGCAGCGCCTGGGACAGCACGGCCGAAGCTTTCTTT.

The gene calls are TRBV20-1 and TRBJ2-5; 7 nucleotides align to TRBD2. Germline-derived CDR1 and CDR2 are DFQATT and SNEGSKA (reference sequence). The length of the CDR3 is 14 residues. The CDR3, as DNA: TGCAGCCCGGCCAGCGGGGCGTACCAAGAGACCCAGTACTTC. It encodes CSPASGAYQETQYF.

This clonotype was counted ten times or more. The V and J genes are TRBV28 and TRBJ2-5; possibly TRBD1 for D (5 bases). The germline gives CDR1 MDHEN, CDR2 SYDVKM. The length of the CDR3 is 18 residues. The germline V and J ends were trimmed by 6 bases and 1 base, with 24 bases remaining between them. The CDR3 loop is CASRKAGQGRGFQETQYF. CDR3 DNA sequence: TGTGCCAGCAGGAAAGCAGGCCAGGGTAGGGGTTTCCAAGAGACCCAGTACTTC.

In this sample, this clonotype turned up a few times. This chain uses TRBV9 with TRBJ2-1; D remains unclear. Germline CDR1 reads SGDLS; CDR2 reads YYNGEE. Trimming left V 0 bases short and J 5 bases short, with 9 bases between. The CDR3 extends over 14 amino acids. For the CDR3, the DNA is TGTGCCAGCAGCGTAGTTCCGGGCGACAATGAGCAGTTCTTC. Encoded protein: CASSVVPGDNEQFF.

This clonotype was recorded many times. This chain joins TRBV5-1 and TRBJ2-7, with 9 nucleotides matching TRBD1. The junction had 9 bases not matched to a gene; V was cut back by 0 bases and J by 2 bases. There are 17 residues in the CDR3. Germline V lookup: CDR1 SGHRS, CDR2 YFSETQ. The CDR3 sequence is CASSLDGQGKGTYEQYF. The CDR3 region has the DNA TGCGCCAGCAGCTTGGATGGACAGGGGAAGGGGACCTACGAGCAGTACTTC.

Worth noting for this clonotype: One junction end disagrees with the germline gene, perhaps due to a read error. V gene TRBV4-3 combines with J gene TRBJ2-6, with D possibly matching TRBD1 (5 bases). The CDR3 is 15 amino acids. Germline CDR1 reads LGHNA; CDR2 reads YSLEER. The CDR3 DNA follows: TGCGCCAGCAGCCTCGACAGCTCTGGGGCCGACGTCCTGACTTTC. Its protein is CASSLDSSGADVLTF.

The chain has TRBV12-3 or TRBV12-4 and TRBJ1-5, with a weak D call TRBD1 (6 bases). CDR3 size: 16 residues. V was shortened by 6 bases and J by 6 bases, with 21 bases between the two germline ends. As DNA, the CDR3 is TGTGCCAGCAGCCCCCTAGGGGGGCGGGGGCGTCAGCCCCAGCATTTT. Protein: CASSPLGGRGRQPQHF.

This clonotype was counted a few times. The chain combines TRBV9 with TRBJ2-1, with D possibly TRBD1 on 5 matching bases. The V end lost 3 bases, the J end lost 8 bases, and 12 bases lay between the germline ends. This CDR3 contains 13 residues. The germline gives CDR1 SGDLS, CDR2 YYNGEE. In DNA form, the CDR3 reads TGTGCCAGCAGCGCCTCAGGGCGCTATGAGCAGTTCTTC. Protein sequence: CASSASGRYEQFF.

This clonotype was recorded a few times. The V gene is TRBV7-3, the J gene TRBJ2-3; unclear D gene. The CDR3 sequence is 15 residues long. The germline V gene encodes CDR1 SGHTA and CDR2 FQGTGA. The germline V and J ends were trimmed by 2 bases and 2 bases, with 11 bases remaining between them. CDR3 in amino acids: CASSLSAGTTDTQYF. CDR3 DNA sequence: TGTGCCAGCAGCTTATCGGCAGGTACCACAGATACGCAGTATTTT.

This clonotype was recorded many times. This sequence joins TRBV5-1 and TRBJ2-7, with 12 bases fitting TRBD1. Unmatched junction bases numbered 16, after V lost 5 bases and J lost 7 bases. The CDR3 is made up of 17 amino acids. The V gene's germline CDR1 is SGHRS and CDR2 YFSETQ. The CDR3 nucleotides are TGCGCCAGCAGGGAGCCCCATACGGGACAGGGGGCGCGGGAGCAGTACTTC. Translated, it gives CASREPHTGQGAREQYF.

J is TRBJ2-7 and V is TRBV6-1, with D maybe TRBD2 (5 bases). This CDR3 region has 15 residues. The germline V gene encodes CDR1 MNHNS and CDR2 SASEGT. V gave up 5 bases and J gave up 3 bases, with 17 bases separating them. CDR3 amino acids: CASSITLEPFYEQYF. Here the CDR3 DNA reads TGTGCCAGCAGTATCACACTAGAACCCTTCTACGAGCAGTACTTC.

To note about this clonotype: A read error may produce the germline difference seen at one junction end. The chain links TRBV25-1 to TRBJ1-4, with D perhaps TRBD1 (6 bases). This CDR3 region has 15 residues. The germline CDR1 and CDR2 sequences are MGHDK and SYGVNS. CDR3 sequence reads: CASSDLQGSGEKRFF. CDR3 sequence (DNA): TGTGCCAGCAGTGACCTTCAGGGGAGTGGGGAAAAACGGTTTTTT.

The chain couples TRBV12-3 or TRBV12-4 to TRBJ2-1, with a possible D match to TRBD2 (6 bases). The CDR3 spans 14 residues. The germline V and J ends were trimmed by 3 bases and 9 bases, with 15 bases remaining between them. The CDR3 spells CASSLGFRGTEQFF. CDR3 DNA sequence: TGTGCCAGCAGTTTGGGGTTCCGGGGGACTGAGCAGTTCTTC.

This chain uses TRBV4-3 with TRBJ1-5, with a weak D call TRBD1 (5 bases). The V end was cut by 4 bases, the J end by 5 bases, with 15 bases between. There are 15 residues in the CDR3. CDR1 and CDR2 (germline): LGHNA, YSLEER. CDR3 region: CASSPGRGGYQPQHF. CDR3 sequence (DNA): TGCGCCAGCAGCCCTGGACGGGGGGGATATCAGCCCCAGCATTTT.

There are many counts of this clonotype. This rearrangement joins TRBV28 to TRBJ2-5, with 7 positions matching TRBD1. Trimming cost V 5 bases and J 4 bases; bases outside gene matches: 16. Looked up from germline, CDR1 is MDHEN and CDR2 is SYDVKM. CDR3 length: 17 amino acids. CDR3 in DNA: TGTGCCAGCAGTCCTCCTTCCGGGACAGTGGTTAGAGAGACCCAGTACTTC. It encodes CASSPPSGTVVRETQYF.

The chain is built from TRBV28 and TRBJ1-2; 7 nucleotides match TRBD1. This CDR3 has 17 amino acids. After removal of 5 bases from V and 7 bases from J, the junction contained 19 bases not matched to a gene. Germline CDR1 reads MDHEN; CDR2 reads SYDVKM. CDR3: CASSPPTGKGKSCGYTF. In DNA, the CDR3 is TGTGCCAGCAGTCCCCCGACAGGGAAGGGGAAAAGCTGTGGCTACACCTTC.